The 7 T cell receptor beta chains listed next were all sequenced from one sample in a study of shared clonotypes between healthy human individuals. The table came from immunoSEQ multiplex PCR; TCRdb's copy has only in-frame clones and leaves some out. Of fewer than 1.8 million clones listed, approximately 98.5% are singletons. The specimen was naive CD4+ T cells sorted from blood. Subset of the sample: CD45RA+ positively selected. Every receptor here comes from a man aged 25 to 40 in good health.

The V call is TRBV5-1, the J call TRBJ2-1, with 11 bases that match TRBD2. This CDR3 is 17 amino acids long. The V segment lost 0 bases and the J segment 4 bases; nucleotides outside the gene matches: 6. The germline CDR1 and CDR2 sequences are SGHRS and YFSETQ. In nucleotides, the CDR3 is TGCGCCAGCAGCTTGGGAAAGGGACTAGCGGAATACAATGAGCAGTTCTTC. Its translation: CASSLGKGLAEYNEQFF.

On this clone itself: An end of the junction differs from the germline gene, which may be a read error. The chain joins TRBV2 to TRBJ1-5; no clear D gene. Per germline, CDR1 SNHLY and CDR2 FYNNEI. CDR3 size: 13 residues. CDR3 nucleotides: TGTGCCAGCAGAGAAGAGGTAAATCAGCCCCAGCATTTT. This translates into CASREEVNQPQHF.

The CDR3: CASSQILTGSRYEQYF. In DNA form, the CDR3 reads TGTGCCAGCAGCCAAATTTTGACAGGAAGCAGATACGAGCAGTACTTC. This chain joins TRBV6-6 and TRBJ2-7; D may be TRBD1 (6 bases). Trimming stripped 6 bases from V and 4 bases from J, with 22 bases between. Per germline, CDR1 MNHNY and CDR2 SVGAGI (reference sequence). The CDR3 spans 16 residues.

This chain uses TRBV5-1 with TRBJ2-2; 9 positions match TRBD1. V shed 3 bases, J shed 6 bases, and the junction held 9 bases outside the gene matches. CDR3 length equals 16 residues. The germline V gene encodes CDR1 SGHRS and CDR2 YFSETQ. CDR3 in DNA: TGCGCCAGCAGCTCGGTAGACAGACAGGGGGCCGGGGAGCTGTTTTTT. It yields the protein CASSSVDRQGAGELFF.

The rearrangement joins TRBV11-2 to TRBJ2-1; no clear D. Trimming cost V 1 base and J 5 bases, with 9 bases left between them. CDR1 is SGHAT and CDR2 is FQNNGV in the germline V gene. The CDR3 has 14 amino acids. In DNA form, the CDR3 reads TGTGCCAGCAGCTTAGCCAGATACAACAATGAGCAGTTCTTC. Translation gives CASSLARYNNEQFF.

This rearrangement joins TRBV10-1 to TRBJ1-3, with D hard to call. Trimming took off 5 bases at V and 0 bases at J, with 5 bases between the two ends. The CDR3 is 13 amino acids. The germline gives CDR1 WNHNN, CDR2 SYGVQD (reference sequence). CDR3 loop: CASSQSSGNTIYF. The DNA of the CDR3 is TGCGCCAGCAGTCAGAGCTCTGGAAACACCATATATTTT.

The chain links TRBV18 to TRBJ2-1; a weak D match, TRBD2 (6 bases). Trimming took off 6 bases at V and 7 bases at J, with 16 bases between the two ends. From germline, CDR1 is KGHSH and CDR2 LQKENI. The CDR3 spans 14 residues. Here the CDR3 reads CASSMSGARNEQFF. The DNA of the CDR3 is TGTGCCAGCTCTATGTCGGGAGCAAGGAATGAGCAGTTCTTC. Using reference TRBV18 and TRBJ2-1 for the parts outside the CDR3, the full variable domain is NAGVMQNPRHLVRRRGQEARLRCSPMKGHSHVYWYRQLPEEGLKFMVYLQKENIIDESGMPKERFSAEFPKEGPSILRIQQVVRGDSAAYFCASSMSGARNEQFFGPGTRLTVL.